These 21 T cell receptor beta chains share one sample of origin, sequenced in a study of immune cell composition in non-small cell lung cancer. Using immunoSEQ multiplex PCR, the repertoire was profiled, and TCRdb retains in-frame clones only, with some absent. The data show some 5,100 clones, roughly four fifths seen once. The sequencing sample was made of lung tumor tissue. The receptors stem from a human donor with non-small cell lung cancer.

This chain uses TRBV4-3 with TRBJ1-4; 9 bases line up with TRBD1. Germline values: CDR1 LGHNA, CDR2 YSLEER. Unmatched junction bases numbered 3, after V lost 3 bases and J lost 7 bases. This CDR3 is built from 14 residues. The CDR3 protein is CASSQGQGGEKLFF. The CDR3, as DNA: TGCGCCAGCAGCCAGGGACAGGGTGGTGAAAAACTGTTTTTT.

As regards this clone: The same CDR3 arises from other DNA sequences in this sample as well. The rearrangement links TRBV4-3 to TRBJ2-7; 9 positions match TRBD2. Looked up from germline, CDR1 is LGHNA and CDR2 is YSLEER. Trimming cost V 0 bases and J 0 bases; bases outside gene matches: 6. The CDR3 has 17 residues. In nucleotides, the CDR3 is TGCGCCAGCAGCCAAGAAGTAGGCGGGAGGGCCTCCTACGAGCAGTACTTC. It translates to CASSQEVGGRASYEQYF.

The sample holds one count of this clone. The chain couples TRBV7-6 to TRBJ2-2; D is perhaps TRBD2 (6 bases). The CDR3 runs to 12 residues. Germline V CDR1 and CDR2: SGHVS, FNYEAQ. V dropped 8 bases and J dropped 3 bases, with 7 bases sitting between them. The CDR3 loop reads CASWDYTGELFF. CDR3 nucleotide sequence: TGTGCCAGCTGGGACTACACCGGGGAGCTGTTTTTT.

This chain uses TRBV19 with TRBJ2-1; D might be TRBD1 (6 bases). This CDR3 comprises 13 residues. Trimming stripped 3 bases from V and 9 bases from J, with 12 bases between. The germline V gene has CDR1 LNHDA and CDR2 SQIVND (reference sequence). CDR3 DNA sequence: TGTGCCAGTAGTATGAGCAGGGGTATTGAGCAGTTCTTC. It specifies CASSMSRGIEQFF.

The chain uses TRBV19 and TRBJ2-3; no clear D gene. Trimming shortened V by 4 bases and J by 1 base, and 6 bases separated the two germline ends. Germline CDR1 LNHDA, CDR2 SQIVND (reference sequence). The CDR3 extends over 13 amino acids. CDR3 region: CASSNRGTDTQYF. The CDR3 DNA follows: TGTGCCAGTAGTAACCGGGGCACAGATACGCAGTATTTT. Variable domain in full (rest from reference TRBV19 and TRBJ2-3): DGGITQSPKYLFRKEGQNVTLSCEQNLNHDAMYWYRQDPGQGLRLIYYSQIVNDFQKGDIAEGYSVSREKKESFPLTVTSAQKNPTAFYLCASSNRGTDTQYFGPGTRLTVL.

This clone is a singleton in its sample. The chain couples TRBV7-2 to TRBJ2-3, with TRBD2 matching over 11 bases. Unmatched junction bases numbered 6, after V lost 5 bases and J lost 2 bases. Germline V lookup: CDR1 SGHTA, CDR2 FQGNSA. The CDR3 is made up of 16 amino acids. CDR3 protein: CASSLFSGGATDTQYF. The CDR3, as DNA: TGTGCCAGCAGCCTGTTTAGCGGGGGGGCCACAGATACGCAGTATTTT. Based on the CDR3 plus reference TRBV7-2 and TRBJ2-3, the full variable domain is GAGVSQSPSNKVTEKGKDVELRCDPISGHTALYWYRQSLGQGLEFLIYFQGNSAPDKSGLPSDRFSAERTGGSVSTLTIQRTQQEDSAVYLCASSLFSGGATDTQYFGPGTRLTVL.

The chain links TRBV9 to TRBJ2-3; maybe TRBD2 (6 bases). The V end was cut by 4 bases, the J end by 2 bases, with 17 bases between. Germline V CDR1 and CDR2: SGDLS, YYNGEE. The CDR3 is 16 residues long. The CDR3 nucleotides are TGTGCCAGCAGCCATCCGACCGGGGACTTCACAGATACGCAGTATTTT. Protein: CASSHPTGDFTDTQYF.

This sequence joins TRBV4-3 and TRBJ1-2; unclear D gene. The germline V and J ends were trimmed by 2 bases and 2 bases, with 12 bases remaining between them. The CDR3 covers 15 residues. The germline V gene has CDR1 LGHNA and CDR2 YSLEER. The DNA for the CDR3 is TGCGCCAGCAGCCAATCAAGTAACAGCAACTATGGCTACACCTTC. As protein: CASSQSSNSNYGYTF.

The chain joins TRBV13 to TRBJ2-1, with D possibly being TRBD2 (6 bases). V lost 5 bases, J lost 8 bases, and 22 bases lay in between. The CDR3 sequence is 16 residues long. CDR1 and CDR2 from the germline V gene are PRHDT and FYEKMQ (reference sequence). CDR3 bases: TGTGCCAGCAGCGCACGCCGGGTCAACCCGGGGGATGAGCAGTTCTTC. Translating it yields CASSARRVNPGDEQFF.

The chain links TRBV4-2 to TRBJ2-5; TRBD2 matches 8 bases. CDR3 length equals 21 residues. The junction had 19 bases not matched to a gene; V was cut back by 0 bases and J by 1 base. Per germline, CDR1 LGHNA and CDR2 YNFKEQ. In DNA form, the CDR3 reads TGTGCCAGCAGCCAAGAGTCATCGGCGGGAGGCCTAATACAAAGCCAAGAGACCCAGTACTTC. It translates to CASSQESSAGGLIQSQETQYF.

As DNA, the CDR3 is TGTGCCAGCAGTGAAGCGCTGAGGGGGCTCTCCTACGAGCAGTACTTC. Its translation: CASSEALRGLSYEQYF. The chain uses TRBV6-1 and TRBJ2-7; 7 bases align to TRBD1. The CDR3 has 16 amino acids. Per germline, CDR1 MNHNS and CDR2 SASEGT. J gave up 0 bases and V 0 bases, and 5 bases lay outside the gene matches.

The chain is built from TRBV6-6 and TRBJ1-5; tentative D call: TRBD1 (6 bases). This CDR3 region has 15 residues. V dropped 2 bases and J dropped 4 bases, with 12 bases sitting between them. The germline V gene has CDR1 MNHNY and CDR2 SVGAGI (reference sequence). CDR3 coding DNA: TGTGCCAGCAGTTACCCCAAGGACAGTAATCAGCCCCAGCATTTT. Its protein is CASSYPKDSNQPQHF.

V usage is TRBV4-2 and J usage is TRBJ2-2; TRBD2 matches at 10 bases. Germline CDR1 reads LGHNA; CDR2 reads YNFKEQ. The V segment lost 4 bases and the J segment 7 bases; nucleotides outside the gene matches: 12. There are 17 residues in the CDR3. In nucleotides, the CDR3 is TGTGCCAGCAGCCCGAACGTAGCGGGAGGAATTGTCGGGGAGCTGTTTTTT. As protein: CASSPNVAGGIVGELFF.

The chain joins TRBV7-3 to TRBJ2-1; TRBD2 is a possible D gene (5 bases). The CDR3 has 17 residues. The V end lost 2 bases, the J end lost 0 bases, and 14 bases lay between the germline ends. The V gene's germline CDR1 is SGHTA and CDR2 FQGTGA. The CDR3 region has the DNA TGTGCCAGCAGCTTATTGTCAGCGGAGAGCTCCTACAATGAGCAGTTCTTC. It encodes CASSLLSAESSYNEQFF.

Here the CDR3 DNA reads TGTGCCAGCAGCGCAGGGTTAGCGGGAGGACCCACAGATACGCAGTATTTT. Its translation is CASSAGLAGGPTDTQYF. This chain uses TRBV9 with TRBJ2-3, with 10 bases fitting TRBD2. The CDR3 is made up of 17 amino acids. V lost 3 bases to trimming and J lost 2 bases; unmatched junction nucleotides: 9. CDR1 and CDR2 (germline): SGDLS, YYNGEE.

A few counts support this clone. The genes are TRBV20-1 and TRBJ2-1, with unresolved D. The CDR3 runs 11 residues. The germline CDR1 and CDR2 sequences are DFQATT and SNEGSKA (reference sequence). V lost 6 bases and J lost 6, with 9 bases in between. This CDR3 is CSAGKFNEQFF. CDR3 DNA: TGCAGTGCGGGCAAGTTCAATGAGCAGTTCTTC.

The CDR3 bases are TGCAGTGCTAGTTCCGTCCGTGGCTACACCTTC. Translated, it gives CSASSVRGYTF. The chain is built from TRBV20-1 and TRBJ1-2; D is ambiguous. V was trimmed by 3 bases and J by 7 bases, leaving 9 bases between them. There are 11 residues in the CDR3. Germline assignment: CDR1 DFQATT and CDR2 SNEGSKA (reference sequence).

This clone appeared once. The chain employs TRBV2 and TRBJ2-1, with D uncertain. Trimming cost V 1 base and J 3 bases, with 10 bases left between them. CDR1 and CDR2 from the germline V gene are SNHLY and FYNNEI. This CDR3 is built from 15 residues. The CDR3 DNA is TGTGCCAGCAGTGAAGATCTAGGAATCTACAATGAGCAGTTCTTC. Translated, it gives CASSEDLGIYNEQFF.

V usage is TRBV7-6 and J usage is TRBJ1-3; 9 bases line up with TRBD1. Trimming removed 4 bases from V and 6 bases from J; junction bases left unmatched: 16. The CDR3 contains 18 residues. Germline V gene lookup returns CDR1 SGHVS and CDR2 FNYEAQ. CDR3 coding DNA: TGTGCCAGCAGCTCGACCCCATTCCCGACAGGGGGGACAAACACCATATATTTT. Protein: CASSSTPFPTGGTNTIYF. Filled out from reference TRBV7-6 and TRBJ1-3, the complete variable domain reads GAGVSQSPRYKVTKRGQDVALRCDPISGHVSLYWYRQALGQGPEFLTYFNYEAQQDKSGLPNDRFSAERPEGSISTLTIQRTEQRDSAMYRCASSSTPFPTGGTNTIYFGEGSWLTVV.

J is TRBJ1-5 and V is TRBV4-2, with 8 bases identical to TRBD1. The germline V gene encodes CDR1 LGHNA and CDR2 YNFKEQ. Losses at the gene ends were 1 base for V and 5 bases for J; bases not matched to a gene: 10. This CDR3 contains 17 residues. The CDR3 DNA is TGTGCCAGCAGCCAAGGGGGTGGAGGACAGGGCCATCAGCCCCAGCATTTT. Protein product: CASSQGGGGQGHQPQHF.

The chain couples TRBV9 to TRBJ1-2, with 7 positions matching TRBD1. The germline gives CDR1 SGDLS, CDR2 YYNGEE. The V gene end was trimmed by 3 bases and the J gene end by 0 bases; junction bases not matched to a gene: 2. The CDR3 consists of 14 residues. The CDR3, as DNA: TGTGCCAGCAGCGAGACAGGGACTAACTATGGCTACACCTTC. Translated: CASSETGTNYGYTF.